Below, one T cell receptor beta chain is given with its context. Its antigen remains unknown. The length of the CDR3 is 15 residues. Germline V gene lookup returns CDR1 SGHKS and CDR2 YYEKEE (reference sequence). Trimming cost V 1 base and J 6 bases, with 14 bases left between them. The data were taken from a study of shared clonotypes between healthy human individuals. Points from the study as a whole: Researchers found naive subsets generally carried larger estimated richness than memory subsets.

TCRdb's copy holds only in-frame clones and misses some; the assay was immunoSEQ multiplex PCR. The sample carries roughly 2,000,000 clones, about 94% recorded once. CD45RO-negative, CCR7-selected cells formed the naive CD8 fraction, which excluded terminally differentiated effector memory CD45RA+ cells. Sequencing used naive CD8+ T cells from PBMCs. The chain carries TRBV5-5 and TRBJ1-5; D is unresolved. The clonotype was recovered from a man aged 18 to 29 in good health. Some clones in this sample may be carry-over from other donors' samples. The CDR3 is CASSLIPTSGQPQHF. CDR3 coding DNA: TGTGCCAGCAGCTTGATCCCCACCTCGGGTCAGCCCCAGCATTTT.